Listed below are T cell receptor beta chains from one sample, sequenced in a study of T cell responses to AZD1222 COVID-19 vaccine. Here immunoSEQ multiplex PCR was the method, and the copy in TCRdb shows in-frame clones only, minus some. This table has tens of thousands of clones, over 85% appearing once. The specimen was peripheral blood, collected 28 days after the second AZD1222 dose. All receptors come from an adult who received the AZD1222 COVID-19 vaccine. Each CDR3 is given with its conserved first and last residue. The order of the fields is V gene, D gene, J gene, clone size, CDR3 DNA, CDR3 protein. D genes are given only for firm matches. Only part of the rows carry a size: once, few, many, or a class if the clone is expanded.

TRBV27	TRBD2	TRBJ2-1	.	TGTGCCAGCAGTTTCACCGGGACTAGCGGTTACAATGAGCAGTTCTTC	CASSFTGTSGYNEQFF
TRBV4-1	.	TRBJ1-5	.	TGCGCCAGCAGCCAAGGGGACAATCAGCCCCAGCATTTT	CASSQGDNQPQHF
TRBV11-2	TRBD2	TRBJ2-1	.	TGTGCCAGCAGCCCCGTTGGACTAGATCTGTTCTTC	CASSPVGLDLFF
TRBV6-5	TRBD1	TRBJ1-1	.	TGTGCCAGCGCCCGGGACAGCGGAACGAACACTGAAGCTTTCTTT	CASARDSGTNTEAFF
TRBV30	.	TRBJ2-2	.	TGTGCCTGGAGTAAGAAGGGGATCGCCGGGGAGCTGTTTTTT	CAWSKKGIAGELFF
TRBV3-1/TRBV3-2	.	TRBJ2-7	.	TGTGCCAGCAGCCAAGGTTCAGGAGCGGTACTTCTTCCCTACGAGCAGTACTTC	CASSQGSGAVLLPYEQYF
TRBV11-3	.	TRBJ2-1	.	TGTGCCAGCAGCCCGGACCATCCACCGTACAATGAGCAGTTCTTC	CASSPDHPPYNEQFF
TRBV19	.	TRBJ1-5	.	TGTGCCAGTAGTATACAGGGTTTGGGCAATCAGCCCCAGCATTTT	CASSIQGLGNQPQHF
TRBV9	TRBD2	TRBJ2-7	.	TGTGCCACCCGTTTGGTGATAGCGGGCTACGAGCAGTACTTC	CATRLVIAGYEQYF
TRBV5-1	.	TRBJ2-7	.	TGCGCCAGCAGCTTGGGGTCCGTCTCCTACGAGCAGTACTTC	CASSLGSVSYEQYF
TRBV5-1	.	TRBJ2-7	once	TGCGCCAGCAGCTTGGCCCCCCCAGGAAAATCGACCCCCTACGAGCAGTACTTC	CASSLAPPGKSTPYEQYF
TRBV11-2	.	TRBJ2-7	.	TGTGCCAGCAGCAATGTTTTGAGGGGCGAGCAGTACTTC	CASSNVLRGEQYF
TRBV6-5	.	TRBJ1-3	.	TGTGCCAGCAGTTGGCGGACAACTGGAAACACCATATATTTT	CASSWRTTGNTIYF
TRBV2	TRBD1	TRBJ2-3	.	TGTGCCAGCAGCAGACAGGGTGGTACAGATACGCAGTATTTT	CASSRQGGTDTQYF
TRBV6-1	.	TRBJ2-7	.	TGTGCCAGCAGTGAAAATGGGGGACTCCGCCCCGAGCAGTACTTC	CASSENGGLRPEQYF
TRBV18	TRBD1	TRBJ2-7	.	TGTGCCAGCTCACTCTTACAGGGGGGCTACGAGCAGTACTTC	CASSLLQGGYEQYF
TRBV7-9	.	TRBJ2-2	.	TGTGCCAGCAGCGCACCAGGGGCTTACACCGGGGAGCTGTTTTTT	CASSAPGAYTGELFF
TRBV25-1	.	TRBJ2-1	.	TGTGCCAGCAGTCCCCTTTCTCCGGGCGAGCAGTTCTTC	CASSPLSPGEQFF
TRBV7-7	.	TRBJ1-1	.	TGTGCTAGCAGCAAGATGTCAGGTTCCGTCACTGAAGCTTTCTTT	CASSKMSGSVTEAFF
TRBV5-4	.	TRBJ1-4	few	TGTGCCAGCAGCTTGGAGGCAGTAGGCGAAAAACTGTTTTTT	CASSLEAVGEKLFF
TRBV6-5	TRBD2	TRBJ2-7	.	TGTGCCAGCAGTTATTGGACTAGCGGGAGGGCCGAGCAGTACTTC	CASSYWTSGRAEQYF
TRBV25-1	.	TRBJ2-5	.	TGTGCCAGCAGTGTTGGGGTAGGGGAGACCCAGTACTTC	CASSVGVGETQYF